The sample holds a few counts of the clone carrying this T cell receptor beta chain. What it recognizes is unknown. Germline V gives CDR1 MNHNY, CDR2 SVGAGI (reference sequence). V shed 5 bases and J 5 bases; nucleotides not matched to a gene: 9. This CDR3 region has 15 residues. Cell sorting via CD45RO/CCR7/CD25/CD127/CD95/CD27 was performed to obtain CD4+ naive, central memory, regulatory and stem cell-like memory cells. The record originates from a study of beta chain features in type 1 diabetes. Overall study findings and caveats: The study notes PCR might favor shorter templates equally in patients and controls.

The sequenced template was cDNA made from the entire isolated RNA. It was found that naive, central memory and regulatory T cell samples averaged around 3.6 million reads. Clones were sequenced by immunoSEQ multiplex PCR, and TCRdb holds only the in-frame ones, with some missing. The data hold 810,000 or so clones, with under 20% observed a single time. This chain uses TRBV6-6 with TRBJ2-7, with 10 bases identical to TRBD1. This sequence was found in a woman aged 18-35 years in good health. The sample consisted of naive CD4+ T cells from blood. In nucleotides, the CDR3 is TGTGCCAGCAGTAACTTGGGACAGGGGATCGACGAGCAGTACTTC. It encodes CASSNLGQGIDEQYF.